These 10 T cell receptor beta chains were all obtained from the same sample, sequenced in a study of T-cell reconstitution after alpha-beta-depleted transplantation in children. During its preparation, the TCRbeta library received unique molecular identifiers. TCRdb re-derived calls from the PCR reads in MiXCR, one entry per CDR3 protein. The sample lists approximately 91,000 distinct CDR3 sequences, 7% to 9% occurring once. Sequencing was performed on PBMCs from the stem cell graft donor, taken from the stem cell graft. These TCRs come from a human donor who donated a stem cell graft to a child with congenital amegakaryocytic thrombocytopenia.

This clonotype has a count of ten or more. The chain couples TRBV15 to TRBJ2-3; D ambiguous. The V gene's germline CDR1 is LNHNV and CDR2 YYDKDF (reference sequence). V was cut by 0 bases and J by 0 bases, with 4 bases left in between. This CDR3 has 14 residues. The CDR3 DNA reads as TGTGCCACCAGCAGAGACAAGAGCACAGATACGCAGTATTTT. This codes for CATSRDKSTDTQYF. The whole variable domain, filled in from reference TRBV15 and TRBJ2-3, reads DAMVIQNPRYQVTQFGKPVTLSCSQTLNHNVMYWYQQKSSQAPKLLFHYYDKDFNNEADTPDNFQSRRPNTSFCFLDIRSPGLGDTAMYLCATSRDKSTDTQYFGPGTRLTVL.

This clonotype was observed at least ten times. This chain links TRBV18 with TRBJ1-4, with TRBD1 identical over 9 bases. This CDR3 contains 15 residues. The junction had 9 bases not matched to a gene; V was cut back by 3 bases and J by 10 bases. Germline assignment: CDR1 KGHSH and CDR2 LQKENI. Here the CDR3 reads CASSPTGQGTGKLFF. CDR3 bases: TGTGCCAGCTCACCGACCGGACAGGGGACGGGAAAACTGTTTTTT.

At least ten counts were recorded for this clonotype. The chain is built from TRBV29-1 and TRBJ2-5, with 8 positions matching TRBD2. V gave up 3 bases and J gave up 4 bases; unmatched junction bases: 4. From germline, CDR1 is SQVTM and CDR2 ANQGSEA. The CDR3 runs 13 residues. The CDR3, as DNA: TGCAGCGTTGAGGCGGGACTAGGAGAGACCCAGTACTTC. Amino acids: CSVEAGLGETQYF.

In this sample, this clonotype turned up many times. CDR3 bases: TGTGCCAGCAGCTTAGAAGTGATAGATACGCAGTATTTT. Its protein product is CASSLEVIDTQYF. The chain couples TRBV7-2 to TRBJ2-3; the D is unclear. The V and J ends lost 1 base and 5 bases respectively, with 7 bases between them. The length of the CDR3 is 13 residues. The germline CDR1 and CDR2 sequences are SGHTA and FQGNSA.

The table lists this clonotype with many counts. The chain recombines TRBV12-3 or TRBV12-4 with TRBJ1-2; D unresolved. V lost 6 bases to trimming and J lost 6 bases, with 11 bases between them. The CDR3 sequence is 12 residues long. In nucleotides, the CDR3 is TGTGCCAGCAGACGAGGGCAGAATGGCTACACCTTC. Its protein is CASRRGQNGYTF.

This clonotype was detected many times. The V and J genes are TRBV6-2 or TRBV6-3 and TRBJ1-1, with D possibly matching TRBD1 (6 bases). V gave up 6 bases and J gave up 4 bases, with 12 bases separating them. The CDR3 length is 13 residues. Germline V CDR1 and CDR2: MNHEY, SVGEGT. The CDR3 protein is CASRTGLITEAFF. DNA of the CDR3: TGTGCCAGCAGAACAGGGCTTATCACTGAAGCTTTCTTT.

This clonotype was seen ten or more times. This chain connects TRBV7-2 to TRBJ1-6; D is perhaps TRBD1 (6 bases). Germline V gives CDR1 SGHTA, CDR2 FQGNSA. V gave up 3 bases and J gave up 10 bases, with 16 bases separating them. The CDR3 is 15 amino acids. This CDR3 reads CASSLGQPGGSPLHF. The CDR3 DNA reads TGTGCCAGCAGCTTGGGACAACCCGGGGGATCACCCCTCCACTTT. Based on the CDR3 plus reference TRBV7-2 and TRBJ1-6, the full variable domain is GAGVSQSPSNKVTEKGKDVELRCDPISGHTALYWYRQSLGQGLEFLIYFQGNSAPDKSGLPSDRFSAERTGGSVSTLTIQRTQQEDSAVYLCASSLGQPGGSPLHFGNGTRLTVT.

This clonotype was detected many times. This sequence joins TRBV15 and TRBJ2-5, with D possibly called TRBD1 or TRBD2 (5 bases each). Trimming stripped 8 bases from V and 5 bases from J, with 21 bases between. CDR1 is LNHNV, CDR2 YYDKDF, per germline (reference sequence). CDR3 size: 15 residues. CDR3 in amino acids: CATGWALGEGETQYF. The DNA for the CDR3 is TGTGCCACCGGTTGGGCACTGGGAGAGGGGGAGACCCAGTACTTC.

This clonotype was seen repeatedly, ten times or more. The chain is built from TRBV20-1 and TRBJ2-1; TRBD1 agrees at 7 bases. The V gene's germline CDR1 is DFQATT and CDR2 SNEGSKA (reference sequence). CDR3 length: 15 residues. V shed 3 bases and J 5 bases; nucleotides not matched to a gene: 10. The CDR3 loop reads CSASVLGQIHNEQFF. Written as DNA, the CDR3 is TGCAGTGCTAGTGTTTTGGGACAGATCCACAATGAGCAGTTCTTC.

This clonotype was seen repeatedly, ten times or more. V is TRBV20-1 and J is TRBJ2-1, with no clear D. The CDR3 is made up of 16 amino acids. In germline, CDR1 is DFQATT, CDR2 SNEGSKA (reference sequence). Between the trimmed V and J ends, which lost 3 bases and 0 bases, there was a span of 15 bases. CDR3 nucleotide sequence: TGCAGTGCTAGTTCCGGAGACCCGAGCTCCTACAATGAGCAGTTCTTC. Its translation is CSASSGDPSSYNEQFF.